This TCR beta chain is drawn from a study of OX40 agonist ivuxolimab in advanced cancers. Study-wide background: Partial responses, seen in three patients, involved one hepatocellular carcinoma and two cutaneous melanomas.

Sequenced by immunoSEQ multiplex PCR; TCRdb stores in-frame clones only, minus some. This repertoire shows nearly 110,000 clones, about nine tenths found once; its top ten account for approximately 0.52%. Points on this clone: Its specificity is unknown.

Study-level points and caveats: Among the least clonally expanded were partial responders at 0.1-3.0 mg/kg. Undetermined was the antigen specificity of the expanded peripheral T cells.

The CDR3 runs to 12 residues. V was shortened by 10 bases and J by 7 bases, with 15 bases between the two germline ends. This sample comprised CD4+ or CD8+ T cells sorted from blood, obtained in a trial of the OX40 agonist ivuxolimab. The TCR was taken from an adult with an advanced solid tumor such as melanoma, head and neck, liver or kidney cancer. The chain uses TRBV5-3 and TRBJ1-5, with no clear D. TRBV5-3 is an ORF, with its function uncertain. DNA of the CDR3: TGTGCCCCTCAGGCCCTGTGGCAGCCCCAGCATTTT. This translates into CAPQALWQPQHF.